The 12 T cell receptor beta chains reported below all come from one sample, sequenced in a study of shared clonotypes between healthy human individuals. Only in-frame clones appear in the TCRdb table, and some are missing; sequencing was by immunoSEQ multiplex PCR. The sample lists fewer than 650,000 clones, over 60% occurring once. Sequenced input: PBMCs. These receptors were obtained from a woman in her thirties or forties in good health. Some clones in this sample may be carry-over from other donors' samples.

This chain links TRBV7-2 with TRBJ2-5; 8 bases agree with TRBD2. This CDR3 has 14 amino acids. The germline V gene encodes CDR1 SGHTA and CDR2 FQGNSA. Trimming cost V 6 bases and J 1 base; bases outside gene matches: 4. CDR3 region: CASSPSGPQETQYF. The CDR3 region has the DNA TGTGCCAGCAGTCCTAGCGGGCCCCAAGAGACCCAGTACTTC.

The chain recombines TRBV5-1 with TRBJ1-1, with D uncertain. Germline CDR1 reads SGHRS; CDR2 reads YFSETQ. Trimming shortened V by 0 bases and J by 7 bases, and 13 bases separated the two germline ends. CDR3 length equals 14 residues. Here the CDR3 reads CASSLEVGSREAFF. The DNA for the CDR3 is TGCGCCAGCAGCTTGGAGGTGGGTAGCCGTGAAGCTTTCTTT. The variable domain in full, completed from reference TRBV5-1 and TRBJ1-1, reads KAGVTQTPRYLIKTRGQQVTLSCSPISGHRSVSWYQQTPGQGLQFLFEYFSETQRNKGNFPGRFSGRQFSNSRSEMNVSTLELGDSALYLCASSLEVGSREAFFGQGTRLTVV.

Only a few counts were recorded for this clone. V usage is TRBV18 and J usage is TRBJ2-6, with D perhaps matching TRBD1 or TRBD2 (5 bases each). CDR1 KGHSH and CDR2 LQKENI come from the germline V gene. The V end was cut by 3 bases, the J end by 2 bases, with 11 bases between. This CDR3 has 16 amino acids. The CDR3 DNA reads as TGTGCCAGCTCACCCGGTCGAGGGGCTGGGGCCAACGTCCTGACTTTC. Translated: CASSPGRGAGANVLTF.

The chain employs TRBV18 and TRBJ2-5, with 8 bases aligning to TRBD2. Germline V CDR1 and CDR2: KGHSH, LQKENI. Unmatched junction bases numbered 8, after V lost 6 bases and J lost 5 bases. The CDR3 is 14 amino acids. The CDR3 region is CASSQSGGAETQYF. CDR3 DNA: TGTGCCAGCTCGCAGTCGGGGGGGGCCGAGACCCAGTACTTC.

The table lists this clone with many counts. This chain joins TRBV5-1 and TRBJ2-7; D is possibly TRBD2 (5 bases). V lost 0 bases and J lost 6, with 16 bases in between. Germline V gene lookup returns CDR1 SGHRS and CDR2 YFSETQ. There are 15 residues in the CDR3. CDR3 amino acids: CASSLAPGLGGEQYF. The DNA for the CDR3 is TGCGCCAGCAGCTTGGCCCCCGGACTTGGCGGCGAGCAGTACTTC. Looking up the rest from reference TRBV5-1 and TRBJ2-7 gives the full variable domain: KAGVTQTPRYLIKTRGQQVTLSCSPISGHRSVSWYQQTPGQGLQFLFEYFSETQRNKGNFPGRFSGRQFSNSRSEMNVSTLELGDSALYLCASSLAPGLGGEQYFGPGTRLTVT.

The chain recombines TRBV7-3 with TRBJ2-1, with 8 positions matching TRBD2. Trimming cost V 2 bases and J 9 bases; bases outside gene matches: 3. Germline V gene sequence: CDR1 SGHTA, CDR2 FQGTGA. The CDR3 runs to 13 residues. CDR3 residues: CASSLAGGGEQFF. DNA for the CDR3: TGTGCCAGCAGCTTAGCGGGAGGTGGTGAGCAGTTCTTC.

This clone was seen a few times. The genes are TRBV6-5 and TRBJ1-2; weak D call: TRBD1 (5 bases). The ends were cut back, 3 bases at V and 2 bases at J, with 13 bases in the middle. The CDR3 is 15 amino acids. Germline V gene lookup returns CDR1 MNHEY and CDR2 SVGAGI. The CDR3 DNA reads TGTGCCAGCAGTTATTCGACTGAGGGGAACTATGGCTACACCTTC. This translates into CASSYSTEGNYGYTF.

This chain connects TRBV18 to TRBJ2-1; 7 bases align to TRBD1. Germline CDR1 is KGHSH and CDR2 is LQKENI. V was pared by 3 bases and J by 7 bases, with 9 bases of the junction left unmatched. This CDR3 contains 15 residues. CDR3 in amino acids: CASSPPDRVGNEQFF. The CDR3 DNA sequence: TGTGCCAGCTCACCCCCTGACAGGGTTGGGAATGAGCAGTTCTTC.

This CDR3 reads CASSLGWDRRNSPLHF. CDR3 coding DNA: TGTGCCAGCAGCTTAGGATGGGACAGGCGTAATTCACCCCTCCACTTT. The chain uses TRBV11-2 and TRBJ1-6, with TRBD1 identical over 8 bases. The CDR3 length is 16 residues. CDR1 is SGHAT and CDR2 is FQNNGV in the germline V gene. V lost 1 base and J lost 6; bases outside the gene matches: 5.

The chain links TRBV1 to TRBJ2-1; no check of the table's D call, TRBD2, against the DNA was made. TRBV1 is termed a pseudogene. The CDR3 spans 16 residues. The CDR3 here is CTSSLTRVSSYNEQFF. The CDR3 DNA is TGCACCAGCAGCCTGACCCGGGTGAGCTCCTACAATGAGCAGTTCTTC.

The rearrangement joins TRBV9 to TRBJ2-5; TRBD2 agrees at 10 bases. In germline, CDR1 is SGDLS, CDR2 YYNGEE. The CDR3 is 17 residues long. V was clipped by 1 base and J by 0 bases; unmatched bases: 6. CDR3 bases: TGTGCCAGCAGCGTACACGGGACTAGCGCGTACCAAGAGACCCAGTACTTC. It is translated as CASSVHGTSAYQETQYF.

This clone showed up just once. This sequence may be a read error, since a much larger clone differs from it by one base. The rearrangement links TRBV28 to TRBJ2-1, with D maybe TRBD2 (6 bases). V was clipped by 3 bases and J by 0 bases, with 15 bases between them. Germline lookup yields CDR1 MDHEN and CDR2 SYDVKM. This CDR3 has 17 residues. CDR3 nucleotide sequence: TGTGCCAGCAGTTTGAGTGGAGGGACTGGCTCCTACAATGAGCAGTTCTTC. It is translated as CASSLSGGTGSYNEQFF.